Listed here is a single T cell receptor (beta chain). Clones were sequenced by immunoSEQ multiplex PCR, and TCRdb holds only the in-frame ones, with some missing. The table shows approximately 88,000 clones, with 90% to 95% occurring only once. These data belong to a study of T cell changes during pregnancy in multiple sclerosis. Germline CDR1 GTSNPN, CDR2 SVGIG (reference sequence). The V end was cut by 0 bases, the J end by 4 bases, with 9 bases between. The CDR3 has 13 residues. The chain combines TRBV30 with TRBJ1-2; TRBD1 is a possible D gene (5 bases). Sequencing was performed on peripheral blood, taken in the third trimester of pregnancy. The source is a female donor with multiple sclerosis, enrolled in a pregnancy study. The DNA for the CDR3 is TGTGCCTGGAGTGTAAAGGGGATCTATGGCTACACCTTC. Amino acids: CAWSVKGIYGYTF.